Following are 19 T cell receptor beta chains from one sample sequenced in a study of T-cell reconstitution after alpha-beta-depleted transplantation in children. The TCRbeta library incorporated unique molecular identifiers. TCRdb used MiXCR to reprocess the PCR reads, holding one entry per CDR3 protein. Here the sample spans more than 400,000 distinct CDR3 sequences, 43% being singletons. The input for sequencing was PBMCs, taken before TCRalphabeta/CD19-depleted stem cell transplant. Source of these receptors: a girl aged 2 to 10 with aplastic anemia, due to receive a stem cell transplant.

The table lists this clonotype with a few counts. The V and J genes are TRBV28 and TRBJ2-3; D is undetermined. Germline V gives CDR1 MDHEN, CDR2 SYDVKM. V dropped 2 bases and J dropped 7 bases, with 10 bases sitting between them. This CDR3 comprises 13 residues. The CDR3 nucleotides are TGTGCCAGCAGTTTAAGACCTTTTAATACGCAGTATTTT. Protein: CASSLRPFNTQYF.

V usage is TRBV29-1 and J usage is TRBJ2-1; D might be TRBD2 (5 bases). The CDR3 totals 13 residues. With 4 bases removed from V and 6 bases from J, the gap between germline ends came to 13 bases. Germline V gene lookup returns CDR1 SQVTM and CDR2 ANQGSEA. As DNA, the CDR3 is TGCAGCGTTGTTGTCCGCGGAGGCAATGAGCAGTTCTTC. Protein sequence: CSVVVRGGNEQFF.

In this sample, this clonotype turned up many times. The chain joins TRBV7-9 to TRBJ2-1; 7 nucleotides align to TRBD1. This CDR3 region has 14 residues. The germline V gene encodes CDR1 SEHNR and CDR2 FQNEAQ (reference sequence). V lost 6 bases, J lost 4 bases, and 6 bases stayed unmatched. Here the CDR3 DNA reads TGTGCCAGCAGAAGAGGGGGCTATTACAATGAGCAGTTCTTC. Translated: CASRRGGYYNEQFF.

CDR3 protein: CSAIRRGMSYNEQFF. The CDR3 DNA follows: TGCAGTGCTATCCGGCGGGGGATGTCCTACAATGAGCAGTTCTTC. The chain uses TRBV20-1 and TRBJ2-1; TRBD2 matches at 7 bases. V lost 4 bases to trimming and J lost 1 base; unmatched junction nucleotides: 7. Per the germline V gene, CDR1 is DFQATT and CDR2 is SNEGSKA (reference sequence). This CDR3 is built from 15 residues.

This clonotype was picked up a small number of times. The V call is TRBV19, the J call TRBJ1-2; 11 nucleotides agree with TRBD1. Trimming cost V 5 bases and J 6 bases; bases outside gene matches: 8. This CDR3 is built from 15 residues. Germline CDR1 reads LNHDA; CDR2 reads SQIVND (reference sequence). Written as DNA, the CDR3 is TGTGCCAGTAGTCGCCGGCCGGGACAGGGGGATGGCTACACCTTC. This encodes CASSRRPGQGDGYTF.

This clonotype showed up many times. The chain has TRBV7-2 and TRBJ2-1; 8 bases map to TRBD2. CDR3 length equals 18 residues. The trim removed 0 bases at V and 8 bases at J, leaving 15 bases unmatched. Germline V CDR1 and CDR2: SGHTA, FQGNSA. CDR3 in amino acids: CASSLAAYLAAGDHEQFF. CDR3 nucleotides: TGTGCCAGCAGCTTAGCGGCATATCTAGCAGCGGGAGACCATGAGCAGTTCTTC.

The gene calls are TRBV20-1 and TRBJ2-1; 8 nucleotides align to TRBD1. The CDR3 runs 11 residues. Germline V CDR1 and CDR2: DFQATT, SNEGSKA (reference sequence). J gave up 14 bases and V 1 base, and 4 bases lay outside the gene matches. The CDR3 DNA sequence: TGCAGTGCTAGAGCAGGGGGCATAAAGTTCTTC. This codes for CSARAGGIKFF.

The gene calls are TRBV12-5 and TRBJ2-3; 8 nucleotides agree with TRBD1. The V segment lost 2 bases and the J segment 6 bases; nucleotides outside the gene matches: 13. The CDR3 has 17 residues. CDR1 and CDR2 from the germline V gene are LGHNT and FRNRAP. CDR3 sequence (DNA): TGTGCTAGTGGTTTGCGGGACAGGACATCCTTTACCGATACGCAGTATTTT. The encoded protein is CASGLRDRTSFTDTQYF.

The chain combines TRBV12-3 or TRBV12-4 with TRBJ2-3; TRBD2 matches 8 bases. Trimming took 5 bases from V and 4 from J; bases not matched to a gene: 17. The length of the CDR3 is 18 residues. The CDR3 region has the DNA TGTGCCAGCAGTCTTTGGGCAACCTGGCGGGGGGATCCAGATACGCAGTATTTT. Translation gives CASSLWATWRGDPDTQYF.

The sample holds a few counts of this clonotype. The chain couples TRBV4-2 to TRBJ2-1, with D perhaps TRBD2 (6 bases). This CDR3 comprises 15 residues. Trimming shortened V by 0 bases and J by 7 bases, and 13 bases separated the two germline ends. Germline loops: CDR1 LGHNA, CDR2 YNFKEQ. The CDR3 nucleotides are TGTGCCAGCAGCCAAGATCTGGGACTGTTAAATGAGCAGTTCTTC. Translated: CASSQDLGLLNEQFF.

The CDR3 coding sequence is TGTGCAAGTCGGGTACCGGGACAGGGGTTGAACACTGAAGCTTTCTTT. This gives the protein CASRVPGQGLNTEAFF. The rearrangement uses TRBV12-2 and TRBJ1-1; the table assigns TRBD1, which was not confirmed against the DNA. TRBV12-2 is tagged as a pseudogene. This CDR3 is built from 16 residues.

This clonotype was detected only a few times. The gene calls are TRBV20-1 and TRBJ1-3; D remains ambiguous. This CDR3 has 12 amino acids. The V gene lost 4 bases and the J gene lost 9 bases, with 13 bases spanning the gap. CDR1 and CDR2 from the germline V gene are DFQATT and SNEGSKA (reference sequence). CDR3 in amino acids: CSANKGIGTIYF. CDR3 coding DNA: TGCAGTGCTAACAAGGGAATCGGCACCATATATTTT.

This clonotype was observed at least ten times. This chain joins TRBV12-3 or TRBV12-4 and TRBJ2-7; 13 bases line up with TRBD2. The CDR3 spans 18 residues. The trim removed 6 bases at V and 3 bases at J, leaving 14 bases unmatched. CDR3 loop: CASRDNQGLAGVGYEQYF. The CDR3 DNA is TGTGCCAGCAGAGACAACCAAGGACTAGCGGGGGTGGGCTACGAGCAGTACTTC.

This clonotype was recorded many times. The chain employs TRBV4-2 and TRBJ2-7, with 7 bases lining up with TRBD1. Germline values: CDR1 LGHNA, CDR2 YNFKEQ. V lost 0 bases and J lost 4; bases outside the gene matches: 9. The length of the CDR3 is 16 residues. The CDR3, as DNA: TGTGCCAGCAGCCAAGAGCCCCACAGGGGTTCGTACGAGCAGTACTTC. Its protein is CASSQEPHRGSYEQYF.

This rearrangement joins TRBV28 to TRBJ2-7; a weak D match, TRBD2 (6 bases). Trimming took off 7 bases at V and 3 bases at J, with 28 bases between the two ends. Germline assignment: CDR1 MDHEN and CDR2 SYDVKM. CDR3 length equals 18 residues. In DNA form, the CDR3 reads TGTGCCAGCACCCTCGACATCGGGAGACGGGGGATCCACTACGAGCAGTACTTC. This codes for CASTLDIGRRGIHYEQYF.

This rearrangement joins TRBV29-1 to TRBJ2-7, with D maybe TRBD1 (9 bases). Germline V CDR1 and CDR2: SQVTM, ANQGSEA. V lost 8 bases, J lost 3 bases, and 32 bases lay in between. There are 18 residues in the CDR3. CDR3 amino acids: CSIRDRARQAGVYYEQYF. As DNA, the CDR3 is TGCAGCATCCGGGACAGGGCGCGCCAAGCGGGAGTGTACTACGAGCAGTACTTC.

The CDR3 reads CASSAVTSGRVDEQFF. The DNA of the CDR3 is TGTGCCAGCAGCGCCGTTACTAGCGGGAGAGTCGATGAGCAGTTCTTC. The rearrangement links TRBV9 to TRBJ2-1, with 11 bases aligning to TRBD2. V gave up 3 bases and J gave up 8 bases; unmatched junction bases: 10. The CDR3 contains 16 residues. Germline V CDR1 and CDR2: SGDLS, YYNGEE.

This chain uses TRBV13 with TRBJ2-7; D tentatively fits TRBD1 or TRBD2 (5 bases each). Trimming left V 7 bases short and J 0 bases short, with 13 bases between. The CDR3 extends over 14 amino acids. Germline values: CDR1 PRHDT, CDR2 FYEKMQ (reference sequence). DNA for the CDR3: TGTGCCAGCACCCATCGGGACGGCTCCTACGAGCAGTACTTC. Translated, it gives CASTHRDGSYEQYF.

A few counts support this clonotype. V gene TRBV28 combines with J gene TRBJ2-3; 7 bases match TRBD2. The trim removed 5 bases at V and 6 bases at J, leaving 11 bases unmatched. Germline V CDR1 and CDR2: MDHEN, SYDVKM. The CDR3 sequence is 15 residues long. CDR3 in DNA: TGTGCCAGCAGTCGTGGAGGGGAGGGGTGGGATACGCAGTATTTT. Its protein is CASSRGGEGWDTQYF.